These 21 T cell receptor beta chains came from one sample sequenced in a study of T cell responses to AZD1222 COVID-19 vaccine. The method was immunoSEQ multiplex PCR; TCRdb's version includes in-frame clones alone and lacks a portion of them. The sample includes about 150,000 clones, roughly 88% of them seen just once. This specimen consisted of peripheral blood, obtained 28 days after the second AZD1222 dose. The receptors originated from an adult who received the AZD1222 COVID-19 vaccine.

The V and J genes are TRBV7-9 and TRBJ1-2; weak D call: TRBD1 (5 bases). CDR1 is SEHNR and CDR2 is FQNEAQ in the germline V gene (reference sequence). This CDR3 contains 12 residues. Trimming stripped 3 bases from V and 6 bases from J, with 8 bases between. DNA of the CDR3: TGTGCCAGCAGCTTCACACAGGATGGCTACACCTTC. Amino acids: CASSFTQDGYTF.

V gene TRBV7-2 combines with J gene TRBJ2-7; D not resolved. V lost 3 bases, J lost 1 base, and 13 bases lay in between. Germline V gene lookup returns CDR1 SGHTA and CDR2 FQGNSA. This CDR3 region has 15 residues. Here the CDR3 DNA reads TGTGCCAGCAGCTTCCAGCGAACCTCTTCCTACGAGCAGTACTTC. It encodes CASSFQRTSSYEQYF.

This chain uses TRBV2 with TRBJ1-5; unclear D gene. The V gene lost 5 bases and the J gene lost 0 bases, with 14 bases spanning the gap. This CDR3 comprises 16 residues. CDR1 is SNHLY, CDR2 FYNNEI, per germline. The CDR3 loop is CASSPRTAYSNQPQHF. In nucleotides, the CDR3 is TGTGCCAGCAGTCCTCGGACGGCGTATAGCAATCAGCCCCAGCATTTT.

The rearrangement joins TRBV18 to TRBJ1-2; 7 nucleotides match TRBD1. Germline V gives CDR1 KGHSH, CDR2 LQKENI. The CDR3 sequence is 15 residues long. V trimming: 5 bases; J trimming: 3 bases; junction bases outside the gene matches: 9. The DNA for the CDR3 is TGTGCCAGCTCATTTCGGACAGGCCTAGACTATGGCTACACCTTC. Translation: CASSFRTGLDYGYTF.

V is TRBV9 and J is TRBJ2-5; 10 nucleotides match TRBD2. The ends lost 3 bases at V and 5 bases at J; junction bases unmatched: 16. This CDR3 spans 18 amino acids. Germline V gives CDR1 SGDLS, CDR2 YYNGEE. Here the CDR3 DNA reads TGTGCCAGCAGCGGTCTCCCGCTAGCGGGAGAGGGTGGGGAGACCCAGTACTTC. Translating gives CASSGLPLAGEGGETQYF.

The chain has TRBV10-3 and TRBJ1-4; 7 bases align to TRBD1. The CDR3 runs 16 residues. Germline trimming cut 7 bases from V and 6 bases from J; bases unmatched to any gene: 14. The germline V gene has CDR1 ENHRY and CDR2 SYGVKD. This CDR3 reads CAIKEERTGRDEKLFF. The CDR3 DNA reads as TGTGCCATCAAGGAAGAGAGGACAGGAAGGGATGAAAAACTGTTTTTT.

This clone was picked up one time. The rearrangement joins TRBV19 to TRBJ1-5; TRBD1 aligns across 7 bases. Germline-derived CDR1 and CDR2 are LNHDA and SQIVND (reference sequence). V was pared by 10 bases and J by 3 bases, with 9 bases of the junction left unmatched. This CDR3 spans 14 amino acids. The CDR3 nucleotides are TGTGCCACAGACGACAGGGTGGACAATCAGCCCCAGCATTTT. It codes for CATDDRVDNQPQHF.

The chain recombines TRBV5-1 with TRBJ1-4; D gene ambiguous. The CDR3 is 16 residues long. Per germline, CDR1 SGHRS and CDR2 YFSETQ. Trimming took off 0 bases at V and 4 bases at J, with 13 bases between the two ends. The CDR3 reads CASSLVPSGVNEKLFF. CDR3 coding DNA: TGCGCCAGCAGCTTGGTCCCCTCCGGGGTTAATGAAAAACTGTTTTTT.

The J gene is TRBJ1-5, the V gene TRBV19, with TRBD1 matching over 7 bases. Germline lookup yields CDR1 LNHDA and CDR2 SQIVND (reference sequence). Losses at the gene ends were 7 bases for V and 11 bases for J; bases not matched to a gene: 17. The CDR3 has 15 residues. The chain's CDR3 is CASIRGGQSSSSQHF. Written as DNA, the CDR3 is TGTGCCAGTATCCGAGGGGGACAGAGTTCTTCGTCCCAGCATTTT.

About this clone: One junction end disagrees with the germline gene, perhaps due to a read error. V gene TRBV18 combines with J gene TRBJ1-3; D is undetermined. CDR1 and CDR2 (germline): KGHSH, LQKENI. The CDR3 has 11 amino acids. CDR3 sequence (DNA): TGCGGAGGAGGGAATGGAAACACCATATATTTT. It codes for CGGGNGNTIYF.

The CDR3 spells CASTKDKEAVSGQPQHF. For the CDR3, the DNA is TGTGCCAGTACGAAAGACAAAGAGGCCGTGTCAGGCCAGCCCCAGCATTTT. The gene calls are TRBV19 and TRBJ1-5; D not certain. Trimming took off 7 bases at V and 7 bases at J, with 26 bases between the two ends. There are 17 residues in the CDR3. Germline CDR1 and CDR2: LNHDA and SQIVND (reference sequence). Drawing the rest from reference TRBV19 and TRBJ1-5, the complete variable domain is DGGITQSPKYLFRKEGQNVTLSCEQNLNHDAMYWYRQDPGQGLRLIYYSQIVNDFQKGDIAEGYSVSREKKESFPLTVTSAQKNPTAFYLCASTKDKEAVSGQPQHFGDGTRLSIL.

V gene TRBV7-2 combines with J gene TRBJ1-2; 9 bases align to TRBD1. CDR1 and CDR2 from the germline V gene are SGHTA and FQGNSA. With V trimmed by 4 bases and J by 3 bases, 0 bases remained unmatched. The CDR3 consists of 13 residues. CDR3 in amino acids: CASSWTGDYGYTF. As DNA, the CDR3 is TGTGCCAGCAGCTGGACAGGGGACTATGGCTACACCTTC.

The chain carries TRBV28 and TRBJ2-7; 9 nucleotides line up with TRBD2. V was clipped by 2 bases and J by 5 bases; unmatched bases: 4. CDR3 length: 14 amino acids. Looked up from germline, CDR1 is MDHEN and CDR2 is SYDVKM. The CDR3 is CASSLIAGDHEQYF. CDR3 DNA sequence: TGTGCCAGCAGTTTAATAGCGGGAGACCACGAGCAGTACTTC.

The chain joins TRBV4-1 to TRBJ1-4, with a possible D match to TRBD1 (5 bases). Germline V gene sequence: CDR1 MGHRA, CDR2 YSYEKL. This CDR3 has 18 residues. With 0 bases removed from V and 7 bases from J, the gap between germline ends came to 21 bases. The DNA of the CDR3 is TGCGCCAGCAGCCAAGATCAAGGTAGAGGGGCGTCGGTTGAAAAACTGTTTTTT. Encoded protein: CASSQDQGRGASVEKLFF.

The CDR3 coding sequence is TGTGCCAGCAGCTTAGGCGGGAGGGCCTACGAGCAGTACTTC. It translates to CASSLGGRAYEQYF. This chain connects TRBV7-2 to TRBJ2-7; 9 bases fit TRBD2. V shed 1 base and J 2 bases; nucleotides not matched to a gene: 0. The CDR3 totals 14 residues. Germline loops: CDR1 SGHTA, CDR2 FQGNSA.

CDR3 amino acids: CASRSGTGVTEAFF. In DNA form, the CDR3 reads TGTGCCAGTAGAAGCGGGACAGGGGTTACTGAAGCTTTCTTT. This sequence joins TRBV19 and TRBJ1-1; 10 nucleotides match TRBD1. The germline CDR1 and CDR2 sequences are LNHDA and SQIVND (reference sequence). J gave up 5 bases and V 6 bases, and 6 bases lay outside the gene matches. The CDR3 contains 14 residues.

The V call is TRBV7-9, the J call TRBJ2-2; no clear D gene. V lost 11 bases and J 5 bases, leaving 21 bases between the germline ends. CDR3 length equals 15 residues. The V gene's germline CDR1 is SEHNR and CDR2 FQNEAQ (reference sequence). CDR3 protein: CASANNEAGTGELFF. CDR3 nucleotide sequence: TGTGCCTCAGCCAATAATGAGGCCGGGACCGGGGAGCTGTTTTTT.

The CDR3 DNA follows: TGCGCCAGCAGCCACCCGGGACAGTGGGGTCGCGCGGAATATTTT. This codes for CASSHPGQWGRAEYF. This sequence joins TRBV4-1 and TRBJ1-3, with 7 bases matching TRBD1. Germline-derived CDR1 and CDR2 are MGHRA and YSYEKL. J lost 15 bases, V lost 3 bases, and 17 bases had no gene match. The CDR3 contains 15 residues.

This clone appeared a few times. This chain connects TRBV12-3 or TRBV12-4 to TRBJ2-1, with D perhaps given as TRBD1 or TRBD2 (5 bases each). Trimming left V 8 bases short and J 9 bases short, with 17 bases between. The CDR3 is made up of 13 amino acids. The CDR3 sequence is CASGRAGTAEQFF. In nucleotides, the CDR3 is TGTGCCAGCGGCAGAGCAGGGACGGCTGAGCAGTTCTTC.

The chain couples TRBV3-1 (or the pseudogene TRBV3-2) to TRBJ2-1; 14 bases align to TRBD2. The germline gives CDR1 LGHDT, CDR2 YNNKEL (reference sequence). The CDR3 consists of 16 residues. J was trimmed by 6 bases and V by 0 bases; bases with no gene match: 1. This CDR3 reads CASSQDGLAGGNEQFF. The CDR3 bases are TGTGCCAGCAGCCAAGACGGACTAGCGGGAGGCAATGAGCAGTTCTTC.

V gene TRBV28 combines with J gene TRBJ2-3; TRBD2 matches at 8 bases. The CDR3 is 14 amino acids. The V gene end was trimmed by 3 bases and the J gene end by 4 bases; junction bases not matched to a gene: 3. Germline V lookup: CDR1 MDHEN, CDR2 SYDVKM. The CDR3 DNA sequence: TGTGCCAGCAGTTTGGCGGGGGGTCCAGATACGCAGTATTTT. As protein: CASSLAGGPDTQYF.